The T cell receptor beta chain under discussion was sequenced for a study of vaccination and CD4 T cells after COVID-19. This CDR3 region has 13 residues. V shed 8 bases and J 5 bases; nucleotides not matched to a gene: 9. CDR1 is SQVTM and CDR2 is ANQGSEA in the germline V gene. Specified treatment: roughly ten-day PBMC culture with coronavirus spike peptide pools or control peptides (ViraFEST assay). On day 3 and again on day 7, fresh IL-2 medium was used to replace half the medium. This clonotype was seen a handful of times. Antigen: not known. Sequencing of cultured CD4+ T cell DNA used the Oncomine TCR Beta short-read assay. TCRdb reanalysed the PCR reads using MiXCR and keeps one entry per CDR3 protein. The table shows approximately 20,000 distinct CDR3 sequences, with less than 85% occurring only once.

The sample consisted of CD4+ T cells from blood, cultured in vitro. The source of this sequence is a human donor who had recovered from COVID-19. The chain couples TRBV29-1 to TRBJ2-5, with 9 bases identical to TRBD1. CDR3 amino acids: CSLTVDRGETQYF. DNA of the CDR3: TGCAGCTTAACCGTCGACAGGGGGGAGACCCAGTACTTC.